The sequence of this T cell receptor (beta chain) was determined in a study of tumor-infiltrating lymphocytes in primary liver carcinoma. Study overall: Roughly 3.5 to 8 million productive TCRbeta reads came from each sample, comparable across tissue types. Whole-study findings and limits: Pairs comparing tumor with adjacent tissue or blood overlapped less than pairs drawn from tumor regions.

As regards this clonotype: Its matching antigen is unknown. The junction departs from the called germline gene at one end, perhaps through a read error.

Researchers generated TCR beta cDNA from roughly 500 ng of total RNA, relying on a constant-region primer. Investigators got TCR beta libraries out of three nested multiplex PCR rounds, done with slightly modified ARM-PCR. The first two PCR rounds used TRBV1-TRBV30 primers with a Cbeta primer, approximately 9 cycles each. In TCRdb, the multiplex PCR reads were re-called with MiXCR into one record per CDR3 protein. The data contain approximately 110,000 distinct CDR3 sequences, 60% to 80% of them singletons. CDR1 and CDR2 (germline): MNHNS, SASEGT. There are 14 residues in the CDR3. Investigators took RNA and DNA out together from 20-30 mg of unsorted bulk tissue.

V gene TRBV6-1 combines with J gene TRBJ1-5; D gene unclear. This receptor was taken from a woman aged 60 to 75 with primary liver carcinoma and hepatitis B virus infection. The sequenced material came from liver tumor tissue from sampling region 3. Subset denoted: tumor region T3, left-lateral pole. The CDR3, as DNA: TGTGCCAGCATTTCGACCTTAGCCAATCGGCCCCAGCATTTT. Protein sequence: CASISTLANRPQHF.